This T cell receptor beta chain was profiled in a study of blood T cells in healthy people across ages. Findings and limits, study-wide: Higher diversity, along with more naive CD4+ cells, distinguished long-lived donors from aged donors. Roughly linear declines in TCR beta diversity per million T cells occurred with age.

Germline V CDR1 and CDR2: SGHAT, FQDESV (reference sequence). Trimming pared 5 bases from V and 1 base from J, leaving 18 bases between. This CDR3 spans 16 amino acids. Next came a second PCR, run for roughly 7 to 12 cycles, which used a sample-barcoded 5' primer along with a J-beta primer mix. CDR3-containing paired-end reads numbered at least 3 million in each sample. One entry per CDR3 protein, called by TCRdb with MiXCR from the 5' RACE reads. Of under 750,000 distinct CDR3 sequences in the sample, 40% to 50% were seen once. Note on this clonotype: The antigen is unknown.

This TCR derives from a man older than 75 in good health. The sample was blood. The J gene is TRBJ2-7, the V gene TRBV11-1; perhaps TRBD2 as D (6 bases). As DNA, the CDR3 is TGTGCCAGCAGCCCCGTGTTCGTGGGGGGTTCCTACGAGCAGTACTTC. This sequence encodes CASSPVFVGGSYEQYF.